These 2 T cell receptor beta chains share one sample of origin, sequenced in a study of early T cells in non-severe SARS-CoV-2 infection. TCRdb reanalysed the 5' RACE reads using MiXCR and keeps one entry per CDR3 protein. The data hold about 52,000 distinct CDR3 sequences, with around 10% observed a single time. Sequenced input: whole blood. These receptor sequences come from an adult who was a healthcare worker with PCR-confirmed SARS-CoV-2 infection or an uninfected control (not recorded which).

This clonotype was detected a few times. The rearrangement links TRBV12-3 or TRBV12-4 to TRBJ2-1; 7 bases map to TRBD1. J was trimmed by 8 bases and V by 6 bases; bases with no gene match: 13. CDR3 size: 15 residues. This chain's CDR3 is CASSSDQGVHYEQFF. The CDR3 DNA follows: TGTGCCAGCAGCTCCGATCAGGGGGTTCACTATGAGCAGTTCTTC.

This clonotype was detected many times. This chain links TRBV7-9 with TRBJ1-4; possible D gene TRBD1, 5 bases. Germline V gives CDR1 SEHNR, CDR2 FQNEAQ (reference sequence). The CDR3 is 15 residues long. With 5 bases removed from V and 5 bases from J, the gap between germline ends came to 15 bases. The CDR3 DNA reads as TGTGCCAGCAGCCCCCGGGGCAGGGAGAATGAAAAACTGTTTTTT. The encoded protein is CASSPRGRENEKLFF.